These 2 T cell receptor beta chains were all obtained from the same sample, sequenced in a study of vaccination and CD4 T cells after COVID-19. Treatment defined: roughly 10-day PBMC culture with coronavirus spike peptide pools or control peptides (ViraFEST assay). These receptors' antigens are unknown. The assay that was used to sequence DNA from cultured CD4+ T cells was the Oncomine TCR Beta short-read assay. One entry per CDR3 protein results from TCRdb running MiXCR on the PCR reads. The sample carries thousands of distinct CDR3 sequences, around 64% recorded once. The sample consisted of CD4+ T cells from blood, cultured in vitro. The source is a human donor who had recovered from COVID-19.

The rearrangement joins TRBV20-1 to TRBJ1-2, with D perhaps TRBD1 (6 bases). The CDR3 is made up of 17 amino acids. Trimming cost V 1 base and J 4 bases, with 22 bases left between them. CDR1 is DFQATT, CDR2 SNEGSKA, per germline (reference sequence). This chain's CDR3 is CSARGPAVGGLSYGYTF. Written as DNA, the CDR3 is TGCAGTGCTAGAGGCCCCGCCGTAGGGGGTTTAAGCTATGGCTACACCTTC.

The chain is built from TRBV30 and TRBJ2-7, with D perhaps matching TRBD1 (6 bases). Trimming removed 0 bases at V and 2 bases at J, with 11 bases between. Germline CDR1 and CDR2: GTSNPN and SVGIG (reference sequence). CDR3 length: 14 residues. The CDR3 sequence is CAWSVLRDTYEQYF. CDR3 nucleotides: TGTGCCTGGAGTGTACTGAGGGACACCTACGAGCAGTACTTC.